This T cell receptor beta chain is drawn from a study of cytomegalovirus exposure and HLA in healthy donors. Across the whole study: An earlier analysis found some 100 million unique TCR beta sequences from roughly 170 million T cells. Overall study findings and caveats: A later analysis appeared to link common viral pathogens to several of the most significant clusters.

V shed 4 bases and J 9 bases; nucleotides not matched to a gene: 13. The CDR3 loop spans 15 amino acids. The germline CDR1 and CDR2 sequences are SGHDT and YYEEEE. This clone was picked up a small number of times. Its antigen remains unidentified. In the PCR, 60 Vbeta and 13 Jbeta primers were used. Profiled with immunoSEQ multiplex PCR; TCRdb holds only in-frame clones, not every one. The sample holds some 110,000 clones, 50% to 75% seen once. Sequencing was done on a sample of PBMCs. The sequence derives from a woman in her thirties or forties in good health and CMV-seropositive. This chain uses TRBV5-6 with TRBJ2-1; 7 bases fit TRBD1. CDR3 amino acids: CASSVQGSAVREQFF. The CDR3 DNA reads TGTGCCAGCAGCGTACAGGGGTCGGCGGTTCGTGAGCAGTTCTTC.